The rows below give T cell receptor beta chains drawn from one sample of a study of blood T cells in healthy people across ages. TCRdb fed the 5' RACE reads into MiXCR, producing one record per CDR3 protein. The sample lists about 1.6 million distinct CDR3 sequences, almost 35% occurring once. The specimen was blood. The receptors stem from a young woman in good health. Each CDR3 is given with its conserved first and last residue. Each record gives: J gene, CDR3 length, V gene, CDR3 protein.

>TRBJ2-1|15|TRBV20-1
CSARQGGSSYNEQFF
>TRBJ1-2|15|TRBV30
CACQLTGGRAYGYTF
>TRBJ1-1|16|TRBV3-1
CASSQHGGTLNTEAFF
>TRBJ1-2|13|TRBV27
CASRRDVYHGYTF
>TRBJ2-3|12|TRBV30
CAWSVQSDTQYF
>TRBJ2-3|13|TRBV29-1
CSVERGGTDTQYF
>TRBJ2-1|17|TRBV20-1
CSALTSGGPTPYNEQFF
>TRBJ2-2|17|TRBV4-1
CASSQEGRSPNTGELFF
>TRBJ2-7|15|TRBV6-5
CASSYSRDASYEQYF
>TRBJ2-7|15|TRBV6-1
CASSRLAGKSYEQYF
>TRBJ2-1|15|TRBV20-1
CSARTSGILTDEQFF
>TRBJ1-1|15|TRBV20-1
CSAGGTGALNTEAFF
>TRBJ2-7|14|TRBV11-2
CASSPIAGSGEQYF
>TRBJ1-2|16|TRBV7-9
CASSPGSGQANYGYTF
>TRBJ2-7|13|TRBV29-1
CSALGGGTNEQYF
>TRBJ2-3|14|TRBV3-1
CATRLAGTSDTQYF
>TRBJ2-3|16|TRBV6-1
CASSEPGGPSTDTQYF
>TRBJ2-3|14|TRBV20-1
CSAKTSGGGDTQYF
>TRBJ2-3|17|TRBV20-1
CSAYIAGGPLGTDTQYF
>TRBJ1-5|14|TRBV7-2
CASSFWVFGQPQHF
>TRBJ2-5|13|TRBV27
CASSELTLETQYF
>TRBJ1-2|16|TRBV7-6
CASSPQTGFGYSGYTF
>TRBJ2-7|15|TRBV15
CATSREGGVGAEQYF
>.|15|TRBV9
CASSVGGSSYNEQYF
>TRBJ2-3|16|TRBV27
CASSFLAGANTDTQYF
>TRBJ2-1|16|TRBV4-1
CASSQDEFQRTGEQFF
>TRBJ2-5|14|TRBV4-2
CASSHHSIQETQYF
>TRBJ2-5|13|TRBV7-9
CASSLALQETQYF
>TRBJ2-1|16|TRBV29-1
CSVERSGRAYDGEQFF
>TRBJ1-1|15|TRBV7-9
CASSSLTGEYTEAFF
>TRBJ1-2|14|TRBV7-9
CASSSSSRGYGYTF
>TRBJ1-6|15|TRBV21-1
CASSSPGQDLVPLHF
>TRBJ1-2|14|TRBV2
CASLSDAYNYGYTF
>TRBJ2-1|16|TRBV6-5
CASSYASGRARDEQFF
>TRBJ2-1|15|TRBV7-9
CASSQDRAPYNEQFF
>TRBJ2-3|14|TRBV6-1
CASTNGKYTDTQYF
>TRBJ1-2|13|TRBV28
CASSLSRADGYTF
>TRBJ1-2|15|TRBV13
CASSERGPRHGSYTF
>TRBJ1-1|14|TRBV27
CASSLQDRGAEAFF
>TRBJ2-1|15|TRBV7-7
CASSLGGGVNNEQFF
>.|13|TRBV29-1
CSVEVQESCEQYF
>TRBJ1-2|15|TRBV6-2/TRBV6-3
CASLGSGGKDYGYTF
>TRBJ2-3|17|TRBV29-1
CSSMGQGLARGTDTQYF
>TRBJ2-7|18|TRBV4-1
CASSQDNRLGRSGSKQYF
>TRBJ1-1|15|TRBV27
CASSLTGIMNTEAFF
>TRBJ1-2|14|TRBV30
CAWSQIGQAYGYTF
>TRBJ2-3|15|TRBV11-2
CASGSRGGLADTQYF
>.|13|TRBV7-3
CASSIGLAETQYF
>TRBJ2-1|15|TRBV5-1
CASSLSGNHNNEQFF
>TRBJ1-4|14|TRBV7-9
CASSLAAADGKLFF
>TRBJ2-5|14|TRBV20-1
CSASSPTQRETQYF
>TRBJ1-1|17|TRBV4-1
CASSQDRVGSGNTEAFF
>TRBJ2-5|16|TRBV5-1
CASSLAVAGNQETQYF